The entry that follows covers one T cell receptor (beta chain) sequence. This sample was taken from a study of blood T cell repertoires in COVID-19. Produced via immunoSEQ multiplex PCR; TCRdb's table is partial and in-frame only. This repertoire shows roughly 380,000 clones, around 84% found once; its top ten account for roughly 1.1%. The CDR3 consists of 18 residues. V shed 0 bases and J 0 bases; nucleotides not matched to a gene: 7. Sequenced: peripheral blood. The genes are TRBV5-7 and TRBJ1-5; 9 bases agree with TRBD1. TRBV5-7 qualifies as an ORF whose function is uncertain. The sequence was obtained from a human donor with acute or convalescent COVID-19. The donor label of this sample is uncertain. The CDR3 DNA is TGTGCCAGCAGCTTGGCCGACGGGGACAGGGATAGCAATCAGCCCCAGCATTTT. Its protein product is CASSLADGDRDSNQPQHF.